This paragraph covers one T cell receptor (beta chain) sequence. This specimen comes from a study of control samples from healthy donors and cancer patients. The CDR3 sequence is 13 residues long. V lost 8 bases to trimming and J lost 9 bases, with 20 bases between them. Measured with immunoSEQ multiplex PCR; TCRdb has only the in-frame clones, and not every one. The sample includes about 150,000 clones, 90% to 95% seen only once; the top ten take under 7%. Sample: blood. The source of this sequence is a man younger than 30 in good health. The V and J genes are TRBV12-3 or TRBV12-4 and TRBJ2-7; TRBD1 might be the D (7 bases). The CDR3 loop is CASYRGGGGRQYF. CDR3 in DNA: TGTGCCAGCTATCGGGGAGGAGGGGGCAGGCAGTACTTC.